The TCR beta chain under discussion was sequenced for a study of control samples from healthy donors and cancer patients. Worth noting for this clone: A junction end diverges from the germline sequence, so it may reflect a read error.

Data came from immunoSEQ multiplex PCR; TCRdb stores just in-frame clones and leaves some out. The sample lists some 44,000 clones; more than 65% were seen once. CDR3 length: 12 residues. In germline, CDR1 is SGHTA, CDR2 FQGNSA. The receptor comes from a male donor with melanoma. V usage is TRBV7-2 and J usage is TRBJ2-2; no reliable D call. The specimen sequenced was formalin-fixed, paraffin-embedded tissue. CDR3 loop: CVSTPLGGELFF. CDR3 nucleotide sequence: TGTGTCAGCACTCCCTTGGGCGGGGAGCTGTTTTTT. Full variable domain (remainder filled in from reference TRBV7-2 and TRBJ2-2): GAGVSQSPSNKVTEKGKDVELRCDPISGHTALYWYRQSLGQGLEFLIYFQGNSAPDKSGLPSDRFSAERTGGSVSTLTIQRTQQEDSAVYLCVSTPLGGELFFGEGSRLTVL.